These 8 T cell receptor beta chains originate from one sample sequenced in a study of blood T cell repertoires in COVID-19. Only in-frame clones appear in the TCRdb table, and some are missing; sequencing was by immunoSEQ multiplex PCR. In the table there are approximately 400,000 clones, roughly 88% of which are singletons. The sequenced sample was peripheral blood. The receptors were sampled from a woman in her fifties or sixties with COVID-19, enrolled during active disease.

The CDR3 sequence: CASSLVGQDYGYTF. The CDR3 nucleotides read TGTGCCAGCAGCTTGGTAGGACAGGACTATGGCTACACCTTC. The V and J genes are TRBV5-6 and TRBJ1-2; 7 bases fit TRBD1. The CDR3 spans 14 residues. Germline-derived CDR1 and CDR2 are SGHDT and YYEEEE. Trimming cost V 0 bases and J 3 bases; bases outside gene matches: 2.

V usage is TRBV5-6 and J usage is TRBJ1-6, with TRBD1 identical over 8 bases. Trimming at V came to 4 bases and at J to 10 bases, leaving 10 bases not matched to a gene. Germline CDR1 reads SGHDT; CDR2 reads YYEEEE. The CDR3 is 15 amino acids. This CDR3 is CASSPTGQVTSPLHF. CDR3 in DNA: TGTGCCAGCAGCCCCACGGGACAGGTCACCTCACCCCTCCACTTT.

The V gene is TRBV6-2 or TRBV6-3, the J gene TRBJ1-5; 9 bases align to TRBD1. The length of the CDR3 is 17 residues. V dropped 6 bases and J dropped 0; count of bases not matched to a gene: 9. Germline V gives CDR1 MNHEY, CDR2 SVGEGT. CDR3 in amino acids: CASSQPGQGYSNQPQHF. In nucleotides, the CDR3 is TGTGCCAGCAGCCAACCGGGACAGGGTTATAGCAATCAGCCCCAGCATTTT.

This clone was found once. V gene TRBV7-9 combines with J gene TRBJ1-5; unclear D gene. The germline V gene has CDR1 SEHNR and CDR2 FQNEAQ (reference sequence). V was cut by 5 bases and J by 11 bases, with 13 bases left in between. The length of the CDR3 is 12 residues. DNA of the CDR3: TGTGCCAGCAGCGAAGCGACCGGGTCCCAGCATTTT. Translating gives CASSEATGSQHF.

CDR3 sequence: CASSPGISSYEQYF. Here the CDR3 DNA reads TGTGCCAGCTCACCCGGGATATCCTCCTACGAGCAGTACTTC. The chain couples TRBV18 to TRBJ2-7; D might be TRBD2 (5 bases). The CDR3 spans 14 residues. Deletions cut 3 bases from V and 0 bases from J, with 9 bases between. CDR1 is KGHSH and CDR2 is LQKENI in the germline V gene. Using reference TRBV18 and TRBJ2-7 for the parts outside the CDR3, the full variable domain is NAGVMQNPRHLVRRRGQEARLRCSPMKGHSHVYWYRQLPEEGLKFMVYLQKENIIDESGMPKERFSAEFPKEGPSILRIQQVVRGDSAAYFCASSPGISSYEQYFGPGTRLTVT.

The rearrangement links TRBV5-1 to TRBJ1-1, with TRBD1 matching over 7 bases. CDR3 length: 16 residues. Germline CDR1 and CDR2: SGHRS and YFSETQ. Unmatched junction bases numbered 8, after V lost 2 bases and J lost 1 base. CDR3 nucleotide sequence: TGCGCCAGCAGCTTCATACAGGGGATGGGGAACACTGAAGCTTTCTTT. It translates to CASSFIQGMGNTEAFF.

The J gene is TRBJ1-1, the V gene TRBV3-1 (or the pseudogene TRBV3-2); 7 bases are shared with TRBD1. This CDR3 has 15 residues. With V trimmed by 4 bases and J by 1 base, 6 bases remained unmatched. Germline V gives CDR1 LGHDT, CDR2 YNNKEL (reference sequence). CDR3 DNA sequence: TGTGCCAGCAGCCGGACAGGTAGAGGGAACACTGAAGCTTTCTTT. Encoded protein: CASSRTGRGNTEAFF.

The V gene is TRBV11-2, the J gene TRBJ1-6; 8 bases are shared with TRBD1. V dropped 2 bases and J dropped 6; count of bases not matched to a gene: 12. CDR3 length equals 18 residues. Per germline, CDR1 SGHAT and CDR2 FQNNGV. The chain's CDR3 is CASSLKRRTGFVNSPLHF. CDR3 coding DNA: TGTGCCAGCAGCTTAAAAAGGAGGACAGGGTTTGTTAATTCACCCCTCCACTTT.